Shown below are 3 T cell receptor beta chains from a single sample sequenced in a study of graft-versus-host responses after intestinal transplantation. The antigens of these receptors remain unknown. Libraries were prepared by immunoSEQ multiplex PCR; TCRdb keeps only in-frame clonotypes and omits some of them. The sample lists tens of thousands of clones, around 96% seen once, with around 0.53% in the top ten. The sample here was unstimulated CD8+ T cells sorted from spleen or lymph node cells, taken before transplant. All receptors derive from a human donor who was the organ donor for an intestinal transplant.

The chain uses TRBV4-3 and TRBJ1-2; D gene ambiguous. CDR3 size: 15 residues. V lost 3 bases and J lost 6, with 17 bases in between. Per germline, CDR1 LGHNA and CDR2 YSLEER. In DNA form, the CDR3 reads TGCGCCAGCAGCCATAACCCGGGAAGAAGGGATGGCTACACCTTC. It yields the protein CASSHNPGRRDGYTF.

The chain couples TRBV11-2 to TRBJ2-7; TRBD2 matches at 8 bases. Germline lookup yields CDR1 SGHAT and CDR2 FQNNGV. CDR3 size: 11 residues. The ends lost 11 bases at V and 4 bases at J; junction bases unmatched: 4. The CDR3 sequence is CAAGGGYEQYF. CDR3 nucleotide sequence: TGTGCCGCCGGGGGGGGTTACGAGCAGTACTTC.

The chain uses TRBV4-3 and TRBJ2-3, with TRBD2 as a possible D gene (5 bases). From germline, CDR1 is LGHNA and CDR2 YSLEER. Trimming took off 1 base at V and 6 bases at J, with 17 bases between the two ends. CDR3 length: 16 residues. The CDR3: CASSQGTKADPDTQYF. As DNA, the CDR3 is TGCGCCAGCAGCCAAGGAACCAAAGCGGACCCGGATACGCAGTATTTT.